The 20 T cell receptor beta chains below come from one sample, sequenced in a study of cytomegalovirus exposure and HLA in healthy donors (dated by TCRdb to 2017 to 2019). Receptors were amplified or captured by the immunoSEQ multiplex PCR assay. For the multiplex PCR, a mixture combining 60 forward primers for TCR Vbeta segments and 13 reverse primers for TCR Jbeta segments was used. TCRdb's version of the immuneACCESS table is confined to in-frame rearrangements and falls short of the full clone set. An unresolved V gene accounts for under half of the shortfall where checked; the remainder is of unknown origin. For this sample, the table gives under 150,000 clones. The ten largest clones add up to 1.5% to 1.9% of the sample. Source material: PBMCs. Source of these receptors: a woman aged 40 to 55 in good health and CMV-seronegative.

The chain carries TRBV4-1 and TRBJ2-3; D is undetermined. The CDR3 extends over 14 amino acids. V was clipped by 1 base and J by 3 bases, with 8 bases between them. In germline, CDR1 is MGHRA, CDR2 YSYEKL. The CDR3 DNA reads TGCGCCAGCAGCCAAGCGGTAGCAACAGATACGCAGTATTTT. Encoded protein: CASSQAVATDTQYF.

The CDR3 DNA follows: TGTGCCAGCAGCCCCGGACAGACCATGAACACTGAAGCTTTCTTT. This codes for CASSPGQTMNTEAFF. The chain has TRBV7-3 and TRBJ1-1, with TRBD1 as a possible D gene (6 bases). V lost 5 bases and J lost 0, with 13 bases in between. The CDR3 consists of 15 residues. The V gene's germline CDR1 is SGHTA and CDR2 FQGTGA.

The rearrangement uses TRBV7-2 and TRBJ2-1; TRBD1 agrees at 8 bases. Germline trimming cut 2 bases from V and 2 bases from J; bases unmatched to any gene: 2. Germline CDR1 SGHTA, CDR2 FQGNSA. This CDR3 spans 15 amino acids. The CDR3 protein is CASSLQGAAYNEQFF. In DNA, the CDR3 is TGTGCCAGCAGCTTACAGGGGGCAGCCTACAATGAGCAGTTCTTC.

The gene calls are TRBV7-3 and TRBJ2-1; D is unclear. Trimming took 5 bases from V and 0 from J, leaving 20 bases between them. CDR3 length equals 18 residues. CDR1 and CDR2 (germline): SGHTA, FQGTGA. This CDR3 reads CASSPFSMPLSSYNEQFF. The CDR3 DNA is TGTGCCAGCAGCCCCTTCTCAATGCCCTTGAGCTCCTACAATGAGCAGTTCTTC.

The CDR3 region has the DNA TGTGCCATCCAGGCCGCGAGCTCTGGAAACACCATATATTTT. Translated, it gives CAIQAASSGNTIYF. The chain employs TRBV10-3 and TRBJ1-3, with D unresolved. V lost 8 bases, J lost 0 bases, and 11 bases lay in between. The CDR3 loop spans 14 amino acids. Germline V gene lookup returns CDR1 ENHRY and CDR2 SYGVKD.

The rearrangement uses TRBV12-2 and TRBJ1-5; the tabulated D call, TRBD1, remains unverified against the DNA. TRBV12-2 is noted as a pseudogene. The CDR3 is 17 amino acids. The CDR3 loop is CASRLAPRAGGNQPQHF. For the CDR3, the DNA is TGTGCAAGTCGCTTAGCGCCGAGGGCAGGGGGCAATCAGCCCCAGCATTTT.

CDR3 loop: CASSVDRGFTGELFF. In nucleotides, the CDR3 is TGTGCCAGCAGCGTTGACAGGGGATTCACCGGGGAGCTGTTTTTT. The genes are TRBV13 and TRBJ2-2; 8 nucleotides match TRBD1. The CDR3 is made up of 15 amino acids. Germline V CDR1 and CDR2: PRHDT, FYEKMQ (reference sequence). Trimming cost V 5 bases and J 4 bases; bases outside gene matches: 6. Full variable domain (outside the CDR3, taken from reference TRBV13 and TRBJ2-2): AAGVIQSPRHLIKEKRETATLKCYPIPRHDTVYWYQQGPGQDPQFLISFYEKMQSDKGSIPDRFSAQQFSDYHSELNMSSLELGDSALYFCASSVDRGFTGELFFGEGSRLTVL.

This sequence joins TRBV6-1 and TRBJ1-1; 7 bases are a match to TRBD1. Germline V lookup: CDR1 MNHNS, CDR2 SASEGT. The CDR3 sequence is 13 residues long. V gave up 6 bases and J gave up 0 bases; unmatched junction bases: 1. In nucleotides, the CDR3 is TGTGCCAGCAGGGGACAGCTGAACACTGAAGCTTTCTTT. It specifies CASRGQLNTEAFF.

The rearrangement joins TRBV10-3 to TRBJ2-5, with D perhaps matching TRBD1 (6 bases). The CDR3 extends over 12 amino acids. V shed 6 bases and J shed 4 bases, with 9 bases lying between them. Germline V gene sequence: CDR1 ENHRY, CDR2 SYGVKD. Here the CDR3 reads CAISRTVETQYF. DNA of the CDR3: TGTGCCATCAGCAGGACAGTAGAGACCCAGTACTTC.

This rearrangement joins TRBV28 to TRBJ1-5, with 8 nucleotides matching TRBD1. Germline CDR1 is MDHEN and CDR2 is SYDVKM. The V segment lost 7 bases and the J segment 6 bases; nucleotides outside the gene matches: 11. This CDR3 is built from 15 residues. CDR3 sequence (DNA): TGTGCCAGCACCCTTCAGGGGGCGCGGGGTCAGCCCCAGCATTTT. Its protein is CASTLQGARGQPQHF.

The chain links TRBV5-1 to TRBJ2-5; TRBD2 aligns across 10 bases. V was clipped by 2 bases and J by 11 bases; unmatched bases: 9. Per the germline V gene, CDR1 is SGHRS and CDR2 is YFSETQ. This CDR3 comprises 14 residues. In DNA form, the CDR3 reads TGCGCCAGCAGCTTACGGCTAGCGGGGGACGTTCAGTACTTC. It is translated as CASSLRLAGDVQYF.

The rearrangement links TRBV28 to TRBJ1-6; no clear D. Trimming removed 6 bases from V and 7 bases from J, with 16 bases in between. The CDR3 runs to 15 residues. Germline V gene data show CDR1 as MDHEN and CDR2 as SYDVKM. The CDR3 is CASRTSPDRNSPLHF. CDR3 coding DNA: TGTGCCAGCAGGACTAGCCCCGATCGGAATTCACCCCTCCACTTT.

As to this clone: One end of the junction is discordant with germline, which a read error may explain. The V and J genes are TRBV4-3 and TRBJ2-1; 11 bases map to TRBD1. Germline V gene data show CDR1 as LGHNA and CDR2 as YSLEER. CDR3 length: 15 residues. This chain's CDR3 is CASSPTAGTGGQLVF. CDR3 in DNA: TGCGCCAGCAGCCCTACTGCCGGGACAGGGGGTCAGTTGGTCTTC.

V is TRBV5-1 and J is TRBJ2-2; D ambiguous. There are 12 residues in the CDR3. Trimming pared 1 base from V and 5 bases from J, leaving 3 bases between. CDR1 and CDR2 (germline): SGHRS, YFSETQ. This CDR3 reads CASSLLTGELFF. The CDR3, as DNA: TGCGCCAGCAGCTTGTTAACCGGGGAGCTGTTTTTT.

V gene TRBV10-3 combines with J gene TRBJ1-4; a weak D match, TRBD1 (5 bases). Germline V CDR1 and CDR2: ENHRY, SYGVKD. The V end lost 3 bases, the J end lost 8 bases, and 13 bases lay between the germline ends. CDR3 length: 14 residues. The CDR3 loop reads CAISEAGRDEKLFF. CDR3 bases: TGTGCCATCAGTGAAGCAGGGCGAGACGAAAAACTGTTTTTT.

The rearrangement uses TRBV7-2 and TRBJ2-4; the D is unclear. CDR1 is SGHTA and CDR2 is FQGNSA in the germline V gene. Trimming pared 1 base from V and 0 bases from J, leaving 4 bases between. The CDR3 runs to 14 residues. CDR3 nucleotides: TGTGCCAGCAGCTTAGGCGGAGCCAAAAACATTCAGTACTTC. The encoded protein is CASSLGGAKNIQYF.

The chain uses TRBV19 and TRBJ1-6, with D unclear. V dropped 7 bases and J dropped 0 bases, with 7 bases sitting between them. The CDR3 has 14 amino acids. Looked up from germline, CDR1 is LNHDA and CDR2 is SQIVND (reference sequence). CDR3 DNA: TGTGCCAGTATGTCCGGCTCCTATAATTCACCCCTCCACTTT. As protein: CASMSGSYNSPLHF.

This chain joins TRBV19 and TRBJ2-1; no clear D. Looked up from germline, CDR1 is LNHDA and CDR2 is SQIVND (reference sequence). V lost 0 bases and J lost 8, with 14 bases in between. This CDR3 has 15 amino acids. The CDR3 spells CASSIDSLSRDEQFF. CDR3 DNA: TGTGCCAGTAGTATAGATAGTCTGTCTCGGGATGAGCAGTTCTTC.

V gene TRBV7-9 combines with J gene TRBJ1-1; possibly TRBD1 for D (6 bases). The CDR3 loop spans 14 amino acids. Germline CDR1 reads SEHNR; CDR2 reads FQNEAQ (reference sequence). The V end lost 1 base, the J end lost 1 base, and 7 bases lay between the germline ends. CDR3 protein: CASSLEQGNTEAFF. DNA of the CDR3: TGTGCCAGCAGCTTAGAACAGGGGAACACTGAAGCTTTCTTT.

The V gene is TRBV6-5, the J gene TRBJ2-6, with TRBD1 as a possible D gene (5 bases). Germline V gene data show CDR1 as MNHEY and CDR2 as SVGAGI. Deletions cut 8 bases from V and 8 bases from J, with 16 bases between. This CDR3 region has 14 residues. The CDR3: CASGPQGTPNVLTF. As DNA, the CDR3 is TGTGCCAGCGGACCGCAGGGAACGCCCAACGTCCTGACTTTC.